This entry describes one TCR beta chain. The CDR3 is made up of 14 amino acids. Blood samples measuring around 2.5 ml were taken per donor. These data are taken from a study of monozygotic twins with inflammatory bowel disease. Each UMI, carrying a 6-nucleotide sample barcode, came from template switching. TCRdb reanalyzed the 5' RACE reads and collapses them to one entry per CDR3 protein, without DNA. Here the sample table reports 300,000 to 350,000 distinct CDR3 sequences. The receptor was derived from a human donor with ulcerative colitis or Crohn's disease, or a healthy co-twin of an affected twin (not recorded which). Sequencing was done on a sample of blood. The V and J genes are TRBV12-3 or TRBV12-4 and TRBJ1-2. The CDR3 region is CASSPFTHNYGYTF.